These T cell receptor beta chains were read from a single sample in a study of CD8 T cells in ankylosing spondylitis. MiXCR was run by TCRdb on the 5' RACE reads, yielding one entry per CDR3 protein. The sample contains roughly 180,000 distinct CDR3 sequences, around 9.6% of which appear only once. Sequenced material: blood, either unsorted or a sorted T cell fraction (not recorded which). Receptors originate from a female donor with ankylosing spondylitis or in good health (not recorded which). Both conserved end residues are part of each CDR3. The order of the fields is CDR3 DNA, CDR3 protein, clone size, D gene, J gene, V gene. The D gene is left open where the match is weak. For some rows the clone size is stated as once, few or many, or as a class when expanded; others skip it.

TGTGCCAGCAGCTTACGCGACAGAAAGAACACTGAAGCTTTCTTT	CASSLRDRKNTEAFF	NA	NA	TRBJ1-1	TRBV13
TGTGCCAGCAGCTTAGGGTGGGCGGGAAGCTCCTACGAGCAGTACTTC	CASSLGWAGSSYEQYF	once	NA	TRBJ2-7	TRBV7-8
TGTGCCACCAGCAGACTGACAAGCACAGATACGCAGTATTTT	CATSRLTSTDTQYF	few	NA	TRBJ2-3	TRBV15
TGTGCCAGCAGCTTAGGAAGGCCAGATACGCAGTATTTT	CASSLGRPDTQYF	NA	NA	TRBJ2-3	TRBV7-9
TGTGCCAGCCGCGTGGTGGATACGCAGTATTTT	CASRVVDTQYF	few	NA	TRBJ2-3	TRBV6-2/TRBV6-3
TGCAGTGCTAGAGATAGCAGAACTAGCGGGGGGGACAATGAGCAGTTCTTC	CSARDSRTSGGDNEQFF	few	TRBD2	TRBJ2-1	TRBV20-1
TGTGCCAGCGGGGGCCAGAATGAAAAACTGTTTTTT	CASGGQNEKLFF	few	NA	TRBJ1-4	TRBV27
TGTGCCTGGAGTGTAGGTCATCACCTGAACACCGGGGAGCTGTTTTTT	CAWSVGHHLNTGELFF	few	NA	TRBJ2-2	TRBV30
TGTGCCAGCAGCCTCCGAGGCCGACTAATAACCGGGGAGCTGTTTTTT	CASSLRGRLITGELFF	many	NA	TRBJ2-2	TRBV7-9
TGTGCCAGCAGCCGGGGGGCTTCCTACGAGCAGTACTTC	CASSRGASYEQYF	NA	NA	TRBJ2-7	TRBV5-6
TGTGCCAGCAGTTTTCTGACTAGCGGGGGCACAGATACGCAGTATTTT	CASSFLTSGGTDTQYF	NA	TRBD2	TRBJ2-3	TRBV28
TGTGCCAGCAGCCCCGCCGGGACTAACTACGAGCAGTACTTC	CASSPAGTNYEQYF	NA	TRBD2	TRBJ2-7	TRBV7-9
TGTGCCAGCAGCTTAATCGCGGGGGGGGGATACGAGCAGTACTTC	CASSLIAGGGYEQYF	few	TRBD2	TRBJ2-7	TRBV7-2
TGTGCCACCAGTGATGGGGGTGAGCAGTTCTTC	CATSDGGEQFF	many	NA	TRBJ2-1	TRBV24-1
TGTGCCAGCAGCTCAGGGGAATCACCCCTCCACTTT	CASSSGESPLHF	NA	NA	TRBJ1-6	TRBV7-9
TGTGCCACCAGTGAGGGGGCAGATACGCAGTATTTT	CATSEGADTQYF	many	NA	TRBJ2-3	TRBV24-1
TGTGCCAGCACCGAACTCCCACTAGCGGGAGGGCAAGGCGAGCAGTACTTC	CASTELPLAGGQGEQYF	NA	TRBD2	TRBJ2-7	TRBV27
TGTGCCAGTAGTATGGTAGGACTTAACTTCGCTGAAGCTTTCTTT	CASSMVGLNFAEAFF	NA	NA	TRBJ1-1	TRBV19
TGTGCCAGCAGCGACCAACAGGGGGCAGCTAATGAAAAACTGTTTTTT	CASSDQQGAANEKLFF	few	NA	TRBJ1-4	TRBV21-1
TGTGCCAGCAGTTGGGACAGCCAAGAGACCCAGTACTTC	CASSWDSQETQYF	many	TRBD1	TRBJ2-5	TRBV6-5
TGTGCCTCGGATTGGTTGCAGGGGGCGTGGGGCTACACCTTC	CASDWLQGAWGYTF	many	TRBD1	TRBJ1-2	TRBV28
TGTGCCAGCAGCCCCCAAGGAGGGTCCGACGAGCAGTACTTC	CASSPQGGSDEQYF	NA	NA	TRBJ2-7	TRBV7-2
TGTGCCAGCAGGACTGGGGGTTCCTACGAGCAGTACTTC	CASRTGGSYEQYF	NA	NA	TRBJ2-7	TRBV7-9
TGCGCCAGCAGCCAAGAAACGGGCTGGGCCTACGAGCAGTACTTC	CASSQETGWAYEQYF	NA	NA	TRBJ2-7	TRBV4-3